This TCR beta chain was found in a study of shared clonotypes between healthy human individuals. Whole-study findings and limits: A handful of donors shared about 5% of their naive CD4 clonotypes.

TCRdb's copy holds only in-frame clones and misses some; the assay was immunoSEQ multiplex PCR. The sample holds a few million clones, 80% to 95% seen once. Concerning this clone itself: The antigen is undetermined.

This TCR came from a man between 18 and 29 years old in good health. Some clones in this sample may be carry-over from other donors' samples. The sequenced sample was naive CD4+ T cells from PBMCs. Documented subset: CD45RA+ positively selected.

CDR3 in DNA: TGTGCCAGCAGCCCTACTAGCGGGAGGGGCACAGATACGCAGTATTTT. Protein: CASSPTSGRGTDTQYF. The chain combines TRBV7-2 with TRBJ2-3; 13 bases agree with TRBD2. V shed 5 bases, J shed 1 base, and the junction held 3 bases outside the gene matches. The CDR3 length is 16 residues. Germline CDR1 reads SGHTA; CDR2 reads FQGNSA.